This T cell receptor (beta chain) was identified in a study of STAT5B mutations in CD4+ large granular lymphocyte leukemia. Study-wide findings and caveats: CD4-sorted patient repertoires seemed more clonal than healthy CD4+ repertoires. Top patient clones used TRBV06 genes more often: 8/27 versus 2/35 in controls.

With regard to this clone: Its antigen is undetermined.

Trimming stripped 0 bases from V and 7 bases from J, with 11 bases between. CDR1 and CDR2 (germline): SGDLS, YYNGEE. The CDR3 extends over 14 amino acids. Profiling relied on immunoSEQ multiplex PCR, and the TCRdb table lists in-frame clones only, not all of them. The repertoire has 37,000 or so clones, less than 85% of them found once; the top ten carry 0.3% to 0.45%. The TCR sequence derives from a human donor in good health. The chain couples TRBV9 to TRBJ1-3, with D unresolved. The sequencing sample was made of CD4+ T cells from blood buffy coats. CDR3 in DNA: TGTGCCAGCAGCGTAGCCGCAGAAGGGAACACCATATATTTT. Protein: CASSVAAEGNTIYF.